This T cell receptor (beta chain) appears in the sequencing data of a study of blood T cell repertoires in COVID-19. The method was immunoSEQ multiplex PCR; TCRdb's version includes in-frame clones alone and lacks a portion of them. The sample holds about 49,000 clones, just over 90% seen once. V trimming: 3 bases; J trimming: 6 bases; junction bases outside the gene matches: 0. Germline V gene data show CDR1 as GTSNPN and CDR2 as SVGIG (reference sequence). The CDR3 consists of 13 residues. What was sequenced was peripheral blood. The receptor comes from a man in his fifties or sixties with COVID-19, enrolled during active disease. The chain employs TRBV30 and TRBJ1-6; 9 bases are a match to TRBD1. The CDR3 sequence is CAWRGQGNSPLHF. The CDR3 DNA sequence: TGTGCCTGGAGGGGACAGGGTAATTCACCCCTCCACTTT.